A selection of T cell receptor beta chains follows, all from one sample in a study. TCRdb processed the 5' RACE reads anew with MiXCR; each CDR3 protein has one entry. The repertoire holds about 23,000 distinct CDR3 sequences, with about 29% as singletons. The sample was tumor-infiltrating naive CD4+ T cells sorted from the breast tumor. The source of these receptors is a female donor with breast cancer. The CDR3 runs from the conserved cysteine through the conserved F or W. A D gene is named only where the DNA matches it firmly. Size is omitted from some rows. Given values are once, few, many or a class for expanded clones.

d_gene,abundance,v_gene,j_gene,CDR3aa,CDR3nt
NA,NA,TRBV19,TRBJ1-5,CASSIGGPQKGNQPQHF,TGTGCCAGTAGTATAGGTGGTCCACAGAAGGGCAATCAGCCCCAGCATTTT
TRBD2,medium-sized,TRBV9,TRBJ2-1,CASSVGLAEYNEQFF,TGTGCCAGCAGCGTCGGGCTAGCGGAATACAATGAGCAGTTCTTC
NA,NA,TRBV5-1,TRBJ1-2,CASSLGDPVGYGYTF,TGCGCCAGCAGCTTGGGGGACCCGGTCGGCTATGGCTACACCTTC
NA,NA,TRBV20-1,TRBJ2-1,CSARDPSMDNEQFF,TGCAGTGCTAGAGACCCCTCAATGGACAATGAGCAGTTCTTC
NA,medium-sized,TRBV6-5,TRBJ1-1,CASSPHTQNTEAFF,TGTGCCAGCAGCCCACATACCCAGAACACTGAAGCTTTCTTT
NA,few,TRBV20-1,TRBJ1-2,CSARERGVNGYTF,TGCAGTGCTAGAGAAAGGGGCGTAAATGGCTACACCTTC
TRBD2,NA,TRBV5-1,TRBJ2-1,CASSYTGTSGINEQFF,TGCGCCAGCAGCTACACCGGGACTAGCGGGATAAATGAGCAGTTCTTC
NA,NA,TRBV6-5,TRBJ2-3,CASSYSRAADAQYF,TGTGCCAGCAGTTACTCTAGGGCCGCAGATGCGCAGTATTTT
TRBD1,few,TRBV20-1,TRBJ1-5,CSARVIQGRYQPQHF,TGCAGTGCTAGAGTCATACAGGGGAGGTATCAGCCCCAGCATTTT
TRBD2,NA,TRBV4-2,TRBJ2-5,CASSLGPGGTELEAQYF,TGTGCCAGCAGCCTCGGACCCGGGGGGACCGAGCTTGAGGCCCAGTACTTC
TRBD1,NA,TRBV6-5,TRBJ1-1,CASRSTLQGEAFF,TGCGCCAGCAGATCAACGCTACAGGGGGAAGCTTTCTTT
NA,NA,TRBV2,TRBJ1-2,CASSAQANYGYTF,TGTGCCAGCAGTGCTCAGGCGAACTATGGCTACACCTTC
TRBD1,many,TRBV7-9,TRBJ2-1,CASSSQDRTLSYNEQFF,TGTGCCAGCAGCTCACAGGACAGGACCTTATCTTACAATGAGCAGTTCTTC
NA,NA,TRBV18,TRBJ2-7,CASSPSQRPGSGEQYF,TGTGCCAGCTCACCATCCCAGCGACCCGGTAGCGGCGAGCAGTACTTC
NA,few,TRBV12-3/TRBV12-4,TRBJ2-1,CASSWTGTPAYNEQFF,TGTGCCAGCAGTTGGACCGGGACTCCGGCCTACAATGAGCAGTTCTTC
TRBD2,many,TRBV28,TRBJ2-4,CASREAGLANAKNIQYF,TGTGCCAGTAGAGAAGCGGGACTAGCGAATGCCAAAAACATTCAGTACTTC
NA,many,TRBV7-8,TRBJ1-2,CASSPRTVGYGYTF,TGTGCCAGCAGCCCGCGGACCGTTGGCTATGGCTACACCTTC
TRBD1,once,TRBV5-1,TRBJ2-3,CASSLGTGVLTDTQYF,TGCGCCAGCAGCTTGGGGACAGGGGTTCTTACAGATACGCAGTATTTT
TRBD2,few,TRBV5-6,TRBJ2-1,CASSLLSGRTFNEQFF,TGTGCCAGCAGTCTACTGAGCGGGAGAACGTTCAATGAGCAGTTCTTC
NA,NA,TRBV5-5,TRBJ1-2,CASSLNSNYGYTF,TGTGCCAGCAGCTTGAACAGCAACTATGGCTACACCTTC
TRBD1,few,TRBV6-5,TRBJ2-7,CASTPGTGNYEQYF,TGTGCCAGCACCCCCGGGACAGGGAATTACGAGCAGTACTTC
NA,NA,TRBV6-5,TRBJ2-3,CASSLHGGRSSTDTQYF,TGTGCCAGCAGTTTACACGGGGGGCGATCTAGCACAGATACGCAGTATTTT
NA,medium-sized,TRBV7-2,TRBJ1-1,CASSLGRTEAFF,TGTGCCAGCAGCTTAGGTAGAACTGAAGCTTTCTTT
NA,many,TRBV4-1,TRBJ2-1,CASSQVRGFGDEQFF,TGCGCCAGCAGCCAAGTAAGGGGATTCGGGGATGAGCAGTTCTTC
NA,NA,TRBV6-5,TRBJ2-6,CASRGTGANVLTF,TGTGCCAGTCGGGGAACCGGGGCCAACGTCCTGACTTTC
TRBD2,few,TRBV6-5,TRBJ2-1,CASSLVSGRWTYNEQFF,TGTGCCAGCAGCTTAGTTAGCGGGAGATGGACCTACAATGAGCAGTTCTTC
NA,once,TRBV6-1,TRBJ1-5,CASSPSLGGGRRNQPQHF,TGTGCCAGCAGTCCTAGCTTAGGGGGGGGGCGACGCAATCAGCCCCAGCATTTT
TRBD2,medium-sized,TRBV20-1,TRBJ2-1,CSAPVLTSGSWNEQFF,TGCAGTGCGCCGGTGCTGACTAGCGGGAGTTGGAATGAGCAGTTCTTC
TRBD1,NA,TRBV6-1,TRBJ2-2,CASAGQGYTGELFF,TGTGCCAGCGCTGGACAGGGGTACACCGGGGAGCTGTTTTTT
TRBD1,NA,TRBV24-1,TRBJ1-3,CATSDTSGTGEAGNTIYF,TGTGCCACCAGTGACACATCCGGGACAGGGGAAGCTGGAAACACCATATATTTT
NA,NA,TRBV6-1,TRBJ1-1,CASSDWAMGTEASF,NA
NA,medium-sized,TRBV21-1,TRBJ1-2,CASSTQGQGNYGYTF,TGTGCCAGCAGCACTCAGGGACAGGGAAACTATGGCTACACCTTC
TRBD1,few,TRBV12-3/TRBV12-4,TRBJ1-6,CASRSQGNNSPLHF,TGTGCCAGCAGGTCACAGGGGAATAATTCACCCCTCCACTTT
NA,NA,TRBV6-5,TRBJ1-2,CASSYSKGGGYTF,TGTGCCAGCAGTTACTCGAAAGGGGGTGGCTACACCTTC
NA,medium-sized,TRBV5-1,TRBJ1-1,CASSQGRMNTEAFF,TGCGCCAGCAGCCAGGGACGGATGAACACTGAAGCTTTCTTT
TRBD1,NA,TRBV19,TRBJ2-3,CASSPGTGVGDTQYF,TGTGCCAGTAGTCCGGGGACAGGGGTCGGAGATACGCAGTATTTT
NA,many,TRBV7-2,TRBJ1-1,CASSSEGGMNTEAFF,TGTGCCAGCAGCTCAGAGGGGGGCATGAACACTGAAGCTTTCTTT
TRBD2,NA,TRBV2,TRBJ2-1,CASRGGMGLAGYNEQFF,TGTGCCAGCAGAGGGGGCATGGGACTAGCGGGGTACAATGAGCAGTTCTTC
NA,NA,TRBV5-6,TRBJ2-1,CASSWTGLAHNEQFF,TGTGCCAGCAGCTGGACGGGACTCGCACACAATGAGCAGTTCTTC
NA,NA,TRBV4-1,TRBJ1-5,CASSQEGGRPFNQPQHF,TGCGCCAGCAGCCAAGAGGGGGGGCGCCCCTTCAATCAGCCCCAGCATTTT
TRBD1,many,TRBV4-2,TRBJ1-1,CASSHRTGDTEAFF,TGTGCCAGCAGCCACAGGACAGGGGACACTGAAGCTTTCTTT
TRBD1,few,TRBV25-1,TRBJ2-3,CASSAQGADTQYF,TGTGCCAGCAGTGCACAGGGGGCAGATACGCAGTATTTT
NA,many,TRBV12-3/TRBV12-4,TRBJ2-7,CASSPIPIPQGRTEPQQYF,TGTGCCAGCAGTCCTATCCCCATCCCACAGGGTCGGACTGAGCCCCAGCAGTACTTC
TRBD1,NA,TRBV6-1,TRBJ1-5,CASSWGRQGAQPQHF,TGTGCCAGCAGTTGGGGGCGACAGGGGGCTCAGCCCCAGCATTTT
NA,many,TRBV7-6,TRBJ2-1,CASSFQSYNEQFF,TGTGCCAGCAGCTTCCAGTCCTACAATGAGCAGTTCTTC
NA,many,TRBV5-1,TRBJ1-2,CASSRTSTGYGYTF,TGCGCCAGCAGCAGGACCAGCACGGGATATGGCTACACCTTC
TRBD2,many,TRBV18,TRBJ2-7,CASSPTGTSGYEQYF,TGTGCCAGCTCACCTACCGGGACTAGCGGCTACGAGCAGTACTTC
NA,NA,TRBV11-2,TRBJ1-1,CASSPRGRAVPEAFF,TGTGCCAGCAGCCCCCGAGGTAGGGCGGTTCCTGAAGCTTTCTTT